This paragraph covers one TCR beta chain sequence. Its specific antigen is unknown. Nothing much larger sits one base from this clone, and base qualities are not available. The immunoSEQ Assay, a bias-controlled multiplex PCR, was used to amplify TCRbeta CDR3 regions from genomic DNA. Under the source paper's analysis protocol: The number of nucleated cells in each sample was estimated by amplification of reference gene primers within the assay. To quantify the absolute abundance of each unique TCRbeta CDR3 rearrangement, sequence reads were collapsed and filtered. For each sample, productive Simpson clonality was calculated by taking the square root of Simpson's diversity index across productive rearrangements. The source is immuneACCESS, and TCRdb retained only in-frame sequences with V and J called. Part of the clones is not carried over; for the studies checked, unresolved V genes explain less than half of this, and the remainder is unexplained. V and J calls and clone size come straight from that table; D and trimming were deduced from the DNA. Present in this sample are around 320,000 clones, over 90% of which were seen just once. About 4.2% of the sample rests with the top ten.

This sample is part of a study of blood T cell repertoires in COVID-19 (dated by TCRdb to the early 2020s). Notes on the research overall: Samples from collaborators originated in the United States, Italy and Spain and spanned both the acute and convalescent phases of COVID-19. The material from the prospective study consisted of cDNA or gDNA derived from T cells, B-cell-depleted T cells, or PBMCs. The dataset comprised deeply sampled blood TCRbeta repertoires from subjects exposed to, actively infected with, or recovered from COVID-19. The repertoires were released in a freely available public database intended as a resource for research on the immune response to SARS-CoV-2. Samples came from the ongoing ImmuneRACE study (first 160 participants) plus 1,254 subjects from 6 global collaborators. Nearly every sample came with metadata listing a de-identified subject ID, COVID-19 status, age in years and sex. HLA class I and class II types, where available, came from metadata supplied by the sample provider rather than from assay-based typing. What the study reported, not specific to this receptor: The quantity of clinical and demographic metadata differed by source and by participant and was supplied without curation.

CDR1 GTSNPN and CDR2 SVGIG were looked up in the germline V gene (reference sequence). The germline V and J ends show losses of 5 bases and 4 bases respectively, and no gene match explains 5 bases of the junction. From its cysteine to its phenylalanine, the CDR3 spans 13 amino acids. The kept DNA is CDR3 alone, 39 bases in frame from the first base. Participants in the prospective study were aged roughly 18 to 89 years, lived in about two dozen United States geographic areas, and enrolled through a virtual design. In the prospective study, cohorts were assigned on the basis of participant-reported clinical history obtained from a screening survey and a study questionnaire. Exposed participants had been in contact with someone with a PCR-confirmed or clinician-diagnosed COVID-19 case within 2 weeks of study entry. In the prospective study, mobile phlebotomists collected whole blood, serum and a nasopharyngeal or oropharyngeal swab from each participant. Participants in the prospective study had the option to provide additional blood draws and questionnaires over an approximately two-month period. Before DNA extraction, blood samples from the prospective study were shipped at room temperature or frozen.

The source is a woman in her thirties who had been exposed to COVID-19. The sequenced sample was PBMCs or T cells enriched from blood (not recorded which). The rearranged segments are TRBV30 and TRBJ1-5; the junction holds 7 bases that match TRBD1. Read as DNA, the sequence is TGTGCCTGGGCTACAGGGGCTAATCAGCCCCAGCATTTT. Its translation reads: CAWATGANQPQHF.